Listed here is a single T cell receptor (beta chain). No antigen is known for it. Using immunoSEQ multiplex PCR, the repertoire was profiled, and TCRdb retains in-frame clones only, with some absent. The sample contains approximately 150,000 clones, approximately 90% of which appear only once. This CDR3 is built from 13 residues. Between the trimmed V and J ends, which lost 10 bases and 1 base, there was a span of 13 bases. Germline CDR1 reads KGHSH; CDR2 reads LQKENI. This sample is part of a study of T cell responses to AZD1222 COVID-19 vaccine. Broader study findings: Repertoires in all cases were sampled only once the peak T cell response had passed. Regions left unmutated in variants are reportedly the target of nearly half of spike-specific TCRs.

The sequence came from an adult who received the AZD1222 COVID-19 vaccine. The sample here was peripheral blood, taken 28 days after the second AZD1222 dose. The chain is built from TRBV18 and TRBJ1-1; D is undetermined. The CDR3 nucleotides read TGTGCCACCACCCAACAAGCGAACACTGAAGCTTTCTTT. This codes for CATTQQANTEAFF.